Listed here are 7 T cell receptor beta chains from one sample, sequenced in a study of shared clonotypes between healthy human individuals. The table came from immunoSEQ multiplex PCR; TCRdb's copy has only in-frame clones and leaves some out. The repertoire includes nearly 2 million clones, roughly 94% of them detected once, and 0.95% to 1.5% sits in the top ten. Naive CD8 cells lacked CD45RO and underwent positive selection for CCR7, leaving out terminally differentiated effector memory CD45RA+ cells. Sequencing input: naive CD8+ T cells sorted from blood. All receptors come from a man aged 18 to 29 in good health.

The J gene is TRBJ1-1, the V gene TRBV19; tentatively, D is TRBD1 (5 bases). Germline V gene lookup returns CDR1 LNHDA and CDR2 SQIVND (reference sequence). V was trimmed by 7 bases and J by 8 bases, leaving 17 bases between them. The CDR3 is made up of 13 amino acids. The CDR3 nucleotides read TGTGCCAGTACCGTAGGGGAGGCAGAAGAAGCTTTCTTT. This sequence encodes CASTVGEAEEAFF.

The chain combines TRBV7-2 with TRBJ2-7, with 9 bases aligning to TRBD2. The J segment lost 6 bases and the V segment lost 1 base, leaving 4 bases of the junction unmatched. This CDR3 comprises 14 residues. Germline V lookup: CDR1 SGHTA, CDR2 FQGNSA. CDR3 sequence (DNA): TGTGCCAGCAGCTTAGTAGCGGGAGAGGCCGAGCAGTACTTC. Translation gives CASSLVAGEAEQYF.

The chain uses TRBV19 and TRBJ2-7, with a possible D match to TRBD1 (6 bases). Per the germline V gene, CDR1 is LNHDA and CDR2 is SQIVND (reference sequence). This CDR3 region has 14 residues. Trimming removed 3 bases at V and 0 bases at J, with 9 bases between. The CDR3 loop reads CASSIGTYSYEQYF. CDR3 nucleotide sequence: TGTGCCAGTAGTATCGGGACATACTCCTACGAGCAGTACTTC.

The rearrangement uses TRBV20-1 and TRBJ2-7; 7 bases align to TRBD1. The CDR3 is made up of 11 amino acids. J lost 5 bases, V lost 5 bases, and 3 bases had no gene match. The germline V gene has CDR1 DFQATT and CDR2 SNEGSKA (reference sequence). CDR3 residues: CSAYRGHEQYF. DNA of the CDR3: TGCAGTGCTTACAGGGGCCACGAGCAGTACTTC.

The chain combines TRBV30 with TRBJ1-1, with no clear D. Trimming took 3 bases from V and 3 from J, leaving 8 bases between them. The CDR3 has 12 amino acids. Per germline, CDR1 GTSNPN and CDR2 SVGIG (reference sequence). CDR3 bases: TGTGCCTGGAGGTACGGGGACACTGAAGCTTTCTTT. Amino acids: CAWRYGDTEAFF.

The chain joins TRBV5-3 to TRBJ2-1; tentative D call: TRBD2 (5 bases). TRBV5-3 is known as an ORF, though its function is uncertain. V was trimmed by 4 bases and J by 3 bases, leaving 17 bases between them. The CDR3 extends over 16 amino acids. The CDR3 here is CARSGRGAANYNEQFF. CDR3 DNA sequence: TGTGCCAGAAGCGGCCGAGGAGCGGCCAACTACAATGAGCAGTTCTTC.

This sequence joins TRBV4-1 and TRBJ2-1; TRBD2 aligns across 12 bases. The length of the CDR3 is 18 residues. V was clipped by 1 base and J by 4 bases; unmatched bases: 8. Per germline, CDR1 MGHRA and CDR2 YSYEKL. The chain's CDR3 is CASSQVRLAGAQYNEQFF. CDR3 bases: TGCGCCAGCAGCCAAGTGAGACTAGCGGGGGCCCAGTACAATGAGCAGTTCTTC.